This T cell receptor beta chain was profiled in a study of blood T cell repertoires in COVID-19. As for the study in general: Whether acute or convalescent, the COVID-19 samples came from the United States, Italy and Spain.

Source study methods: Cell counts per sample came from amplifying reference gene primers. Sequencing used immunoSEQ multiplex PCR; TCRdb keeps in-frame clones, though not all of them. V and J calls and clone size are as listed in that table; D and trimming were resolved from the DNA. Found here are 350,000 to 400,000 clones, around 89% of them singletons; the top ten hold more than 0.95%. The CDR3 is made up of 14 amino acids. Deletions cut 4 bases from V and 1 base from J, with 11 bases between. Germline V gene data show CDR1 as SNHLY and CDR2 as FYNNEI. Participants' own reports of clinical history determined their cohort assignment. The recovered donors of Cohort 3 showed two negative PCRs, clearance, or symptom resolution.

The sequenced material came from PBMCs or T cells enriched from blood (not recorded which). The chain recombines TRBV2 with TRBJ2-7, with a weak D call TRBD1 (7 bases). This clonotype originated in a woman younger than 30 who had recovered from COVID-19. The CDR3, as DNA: TGTGCCAGCAGTGTACAGGGGAGGTCCTACGAGCAGTACTTC. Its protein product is CASSVQGRSYEQYF. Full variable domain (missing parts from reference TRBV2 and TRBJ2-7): EPEVTQTPSHQVTQMGQEVILRCVPISNHLYFYWYRQILGQKVEFLVSFYNNEISEKSEIFDDQFSVERPDGSNFTLKIRSTKLEDSAMYFCASSVQGRSYEQYFGPGTRLTVT.